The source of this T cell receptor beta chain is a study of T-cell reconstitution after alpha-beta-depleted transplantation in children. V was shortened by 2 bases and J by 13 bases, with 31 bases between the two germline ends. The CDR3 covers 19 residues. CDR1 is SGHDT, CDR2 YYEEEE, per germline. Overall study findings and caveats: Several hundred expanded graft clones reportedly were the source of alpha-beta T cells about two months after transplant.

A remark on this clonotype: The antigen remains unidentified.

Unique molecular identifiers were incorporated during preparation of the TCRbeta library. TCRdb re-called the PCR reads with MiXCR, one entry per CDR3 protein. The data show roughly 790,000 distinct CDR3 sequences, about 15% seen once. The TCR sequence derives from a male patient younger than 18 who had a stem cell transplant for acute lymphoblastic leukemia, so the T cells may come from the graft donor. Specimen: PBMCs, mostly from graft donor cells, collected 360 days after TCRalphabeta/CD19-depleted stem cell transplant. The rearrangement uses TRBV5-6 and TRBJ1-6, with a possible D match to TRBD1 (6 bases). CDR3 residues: CASSFPRRGGVGGFHPLHF. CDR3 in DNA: TGTGCCAGCAGCTTCCCCCGACGCGGGGGTGTAGGGGGGTTTCACCCCCTCCACTTT. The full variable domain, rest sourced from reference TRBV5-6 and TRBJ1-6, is DAGVTQSPTHLIKTRGQQVTLRCSPKSGHDTVSWYQQALGQGPQFIFQYYEEEERQRGNFPDRFSGHQFPNYSSELNVNALLLGDSALYLCASSFPRRGGVGGFHPLHFGNGTRLTVT.